These 29 T cell receptor beta chains came from one sample sequenced in a study of identical twins. TCRdb processed the 5' RACE reads anew with MiXCR; each CDR3 protein has one entry. The sample holds 1.5 million to 2 million distinct CDR3 sequences; about 30% are singletons and the top ten take about 0.27%. Sample: cord blood. These receptors came from a newborn girl in good health.

This sequence joins TRBV11-2 and TRBJ2-1, with 7 bases identical to TRBD2. This CDR3 comprises 17 residues. Trimming at V came to 3 bases and at J to 6 bases, leaving 14 bases not matched to a gene. Germline CDR1 and CDR2: SGHAT and FQNNGV. CDR3 sequence: CASSLFWIQRGPNEQFF. The CDR3 nucleotides are TGTGCCAGCAGCTTGTTTTGGATCCAGCGGGGCCCCAATGAGCAGTTCTTC.

This chain joins TRBV5-1 and TRBJ1-2; no firm D call. Per the germline V gene, CDR1 is SGHRS and CDR2 is YFSETQ. With 7 bases removed from V and 7 bases from J, the gap between germline ends came to 14 bases. The length of the CDR3 is 12 residues. CDR3 in DNA: TGCGCCAGCGCAACTTCGGACGGTGGCTACACCTTC. This encodes CASATSDGGYTF.

This clonotype was observed a few times. The CDR3 loop reads CASSQDPTGETQYF. The DNA for the CDR3 is TGCGCCAGCAGCCAAGATCCCACGGGCGAGACCCAGTACTTC. The V call is TRBV4-1, the J call TRBJ2-5; D call uncertain. CDR1 is MGHRA, CDR2 YSYEKL, per germline. The CDR3 consists of 14 residues. The V end was cut by 0 bases, the J end by 5 bases, with 10 bases between.

The chain links TRBV27 to TRBJ2-3; D may be TRBD1 (5 bases). CDR3 length equals 19 residues. Germline-derived CDR1 and CDR2 are MNHEY and SMNVEV (reference sequence). V lost 7 bases and J 2 bases, leaving 28 bases between the germline ends. The CDR3: CASNNRLDYRSSNTDTQYF. In nucleotides, the CDR3 is TGTGCCAGCAACAATCGCTTGGATTACAGGAGCTCCAACACAGATACGCAGTATTTT.

The rearrangement joins TRBV4-2 to TRBJ2-4; 10 bases fit TRBD1. Gene TRBJ2-7 matches the end of the DNA better, so the J call may be wrong. Germline CDR1 is LGHNA and CDR2 is YNFKEQ. CDR3 length: 16 amino acids. CDR3 DNA sequence: TGTGCCAGCAGCCAAGGCCCACGGGGACAGGGGAGCGAGCAGTACTTC. It specifies CASSQGPRGQGSEQYF.

This clonotype has only a few counts. The chain uses TRBV15 and TRBJ2-7, with TRBD2 as a possible D gene (5 bases). This CDR3 region has 12 residues. The germline V gene encodes CDR1 LNHNV and CDR2 YYDKDF (reference sequence). The ends were cut back, 0 bases at V and 11 bases at J, with 11 bases in the middle. CDR3 in DNA: TGTGCCACCAGCAGAGATGCCCGGGGAAAGTACTTC. It specifies CATSRDARGKYF.

V and J are TRBV20-1 and TRBJ2-5; 12 nucleotides agree with TRBD2. In germline, CDR1 is DFQATT, CDR2 SNEGSKA (reference sequence). The CDR3 totals 14 residues. J was trimmed by 3 bases and V by 6 bases; bases with no gene match: 5. This CDR3 is CSAEASGGEETQYF. The CDR3 DNA reads as TGCAGTGCAGAGGCTAGCGGGGGGGAAGAGACCCAGTACTTC.

The gene calls are TRBV6-1 and TRBJ1-5, with unresolved D. Trimming left V 5 bases short and J 0 bases short, with 20 bases between. The CDR3 has 18 residues. Germline V gives CDR1 MNHNS, CDR2 SASEGT. The CDR3 bases are TGTGCCAGCAGTCATAAGGGCCCGGGCCGATATAGCAATCAGCCCCAGCATTTT. Its translation is CASSHKGPGRYSNQPQHF.

This clonotype was counted between two and nine times. The rearrangement links TRBV7-9 to TRBJ2-6; 10 nucleotides line up with TRBD1. The V gene's germline CDR1 is SEHNR and CDR2 FQNEAQ (reference sequence). Unmatched junction bases numbered 13, after V lost 4 bases and J lost 4 bases. CDR3 length equals 19 residues. The CDR3 sequence: CASSSSGTGALRGANVLTF. CDR3 bases: TGTGCCAGCAGCTCTTCCGGGACAGGGGCCCTCAGGGGGGCCAACGTCCTGACTTTC.

J is TRBJ2-5 and V is TRBV2; 7 bases line up with TRBD2. The CDR3 contains 14 residues. V lost 7 bases and J lost 4; bases outside the gene matches: 9. In germline, CDR1 is SNHLY, CDR2 FYNNEI. Here the CDR3 reads CASISREGGETQYF. The CDR3 DNA sequence: TGTGCCAGCATTAGCAGGGAGGGTGGAGAGACCCAGTACTTC.

This clonotype was seen a handful of times. This rearrangement joins TRBV6-2 or TRBV6-3 to TRBJ1-2, with D tentatively TRBD1 (5 bases). Germline CDR1 is MNHEY and CDR2 is SVGEGT. The V end was cut by 2 bases, the J end by 4 bases, with 17 bases between. This CDR3 comprises 16 residues. The CDR3 sequence: CASSYAPKTEAYGYTF. The DNA for the CDR3 is TGTGCCAGCAGTTACGCCCCGAAGACAGAAGCCTATGGCTACACCTTC.

This clonotype has only one observation. This sequence joins TRBV4-1 and TRBJ2-3, with TRBD2 matching over 7 bases. Germline values: CDR1 MGHRA, CDR2 YSYEKL. This CDR3 spans 16 amino acids. The V and J ends lost 4 bases and 1 base, in that order; junction bases with no gene match: 8. This CDR3 reads CASSPGYAGGTDTQYF. As DNA, the CDR3 is TGCGCCAGCAGCCCCGGGTATGCGGGGGGCACAGATACGCAGTATTTT.

The chain employs TRBV10-3 and TRBJ1-3, with D maybe TRBD1 (5 bases). Germline CDR1 reads ENHRY; CDR2 reads SYGVKD. The CDR3 loop spans 14 amino acids. V was cut by 4 bases and J by 6 bases, with 13 bases left in between. The CDR3 DNA is TGTGCCATCAGTGGGTCGGCAGGGCCAAACACCATATATTTT. Translating it yields CAISGSAGPNTIYF.

This clonotype was counted a few times. The chain couples TRBV5-1 to TRBJ2-5; no clear D. The J call is doubtful: the DNA matches TRBJ2-7 better. CDR1 and CDR2 from the germline V gene are SGHRS and YFSETQ. The length of the CDR3 is 11 residues. The CDR3 DNA reads TGCGCCAGCAGCATCGCGGACGAGCAGTACTTC. Protein: CASSIADEQYF.

The DNA for the CDR3 is TGCAGCGTTCGGGACAGGGGGCTTCTCACAGATACGCAGTATTTT. It is translated as CSVRDRGLLTDTQYF. This chain connects TRBV29-1 to TRBJ2-3; TRBD1 matches at 12 bases. The CDR3 covers 15 residues. Germline CDR1 reads SQVTM; CDR2 reads ANQGSEA. The J segment lost 2 bases and the V segment lost 5 bases, leaving 5 bases of the junction unmatched.

In the case of this clonotype: One end of the junction varies from germline; a read error may be responsible. This chain connects TRBV29-1 to TRBJ1-2; no clear D. The CDR3 extends over 10 amino acids. The germline CDR1 and CDR2 sequences are SQVTM and ANQGSEA. The CDR3 bases are TGCAGCGTTGGCGGAACGGGCTTCACCTTC. This gives the protein CSVGGTGFTF.

V and J are TRBV10-3 and TRBJ1-6; 8 nucleotides match TRBD1. The J segment lost 7 bases and the V segment lost 6 bases, leaving 5 bases of the junction unmatched. The length of the CDR3 is 14 residues. Per germline, CDR1 ENHRY and CDR2 SYGVKD. The DNA for the CDR3 is TGTGCCATCAGAAAGGACAGGGCCAATTCACCCCTCCACTTT. Residues: CAIRKDRANSPLHF.

This clonotype was recorded a few times. This chain uses TRBV30 with TRBJ1-2; D gene uncertain. The V gene's germline CDR1 is GTSNPN and CDR2 SVGIG (reference sequence). Trimming left V 1 base short and J 7 bases short, with 7 bases between. This CDR3 region has 11 residues. In DNA, the CDR3 is TGTGCCTGGAGTGCCGGGGTTGGCTACACCTTC. Translated: CAWSAGVGYTF. The full variable domain, completed using reference TRBV30 and TRBJ1-2, is SQTIHQWPATLVQPVGSPLSLECTVEGTSNPNLYWYRQAAGRGLQLLFYSVGIGQISSEVPQNLSASRPQDRQFILSSKKLLLSDSGFYLCAWSAGVGYTFGSGTRLTVV.

The chain joins TRBV12-3 or TRBV12-4 to TRBJ1-6, with 7 bases fitting TRBD1. J gave up 6 bases and V 4 bases, and 3 bases lay outside the gene matches. The CDR3 is made up of 14 amino acids. For the CDR3, the DNA is TGTGCCAGCAGTTGGGGGGACAGTAATTCACCCCTCCACTTT. It translates to CASSWGDSNSPLHF.

Comments on this clonotype: Since a much larger clone is just one base distant, this may be a read error. V and J are TRBV12-3 or TRBV12-4 and TRBJ2-3; D ambiguous. The CDR3 has 12 amino acids. The CDR3 spells CASRQDTSTRYF. The CDR3 coding sequence is TGTGCCAGCAGACAAGACACATCTACGCGGTATTTT.

In this sample, this clonotype turned up a few times. V usage is TRBV24-1 and J usage is TRBJ1-5, with D maybe TRBD1 (6 bases). The CDR3 is 12 residues long. With 9 bases removed from V and 4 bases from J, the gap between germline ends came to 9 bases. From germline, CDR1 is KGHDR and CDR2 SFDVKD. The CDR3 nucleotides are TGTGCCACCCACAGGGATAATCAGCCCCAGCATTTT. Its translation is CATHRDNQPQHF.

This clonotype was detected a few times. The rearrangement joins TRBV19 to TRBJ1-2; perhaps TRBD1 as D (5 bases). The V gene lost 6 bases and the J gene lost 8 bases, with 16 bases spanning the gap. The CDR3 sequence is 13 residues long. Germline V gives CDR1 LNHDA, CDR2 SQIVND (reference sequence). CDR3 DNA: TGTGCCAGTAGCGGGGACCTTGGAAAGGGCTACACCTTC. This sequence encodes CASSGDLGKGYTF.

The gene calls are TRBV15 and TRBJ2-1; 7 nucleotides line up with TRBD2. The CDR3 loop spans 16 amino acids. The germline V gene encodes CDR1 LNHNV and CDR2 YYDKDF (reference sequence). With 0 bases clipped from V and 7 bases from J, the junction kept 9 bases outside the gene matches. The CDR3, as DNA: TGTGCCACCAGCAGAGATACTAGAGCGGGGCTTAATGAGCAGTTCTTC. Amino acids: CATSRDTRAGLNEQFF.

CDR3 region: CASSQDRPSRGQHRASYNEQFF. The CDR3, as DNA: TGTGCCAGCAGCCAAGATCGCCCCTCCCGGGGCCAACACAGGGCATCGTACAATGAGCAGTTCTTC. The rearrangement uses TRBV4-2 and TRBJ2-1; perhaps TRBD1 as D (6 bases). CDR1 LGHNA and CDR2 YNFKEQ come from the germline V gene. V lost 0 bases and J 4 bases, leaving 31 bases between the germline ends. The length of the CDR3 is 22 residues.

This chain uses TRBV5-1 with TRBJ2-7; TRBD2 aligns across 10 bases. This CDR3 has 15 amino acids. CDR1 and CDR2 from the germline V gene are SGHRS and YFSETQ. V lost 2 bases, J lost 7 bases, and 9 bases stayed unmatched. The CDR3 region is CASSFRLAGEYEQYF. DNA for the CDR3: TGCGCCAGCAGCTTCCGACTAGCGGGCGAGTATGAGCAGTACTTC.

V gene TRBV5-1 combines with J gene TRBJ2-3, with D tentatively TRBD1 or TRBD2 (6 bases each). Germline V gives CDR1 SGHRS, CDR2 YFSETQ. The CDR3 extends over 15 amino acids. Trimming took off 7 bases at V and 3 bases at J, with 18 bases between the two ends. CDR3 DNA sequence: TGCGCCAGCCACCGAGGCAGAGGGGGGACAGATACGCAGTATTTT. It encodes CASHRGRGGTDTQYF. The full variable domain, with the rest looked up from reference TRBV5-1 and TRBJ2-3, is KAGVTQTPRYLIKTRGQQVTLSCSPISGHRSVSWYQQTPGQGLQFLFEYFSETQRNKGNFPGRFSGRQFSNSRSEMNVSTLELGDSALYLCASHRGRGGTDTQYFGPGTRLTVL.

The chain recombines TRBV2 with TRBJ2-4; D may be TRBD1 (6 bases). Near its end, the DNA agrees better with TRBJ2-7, so the J call may be wrong. This CDR3 region has 13 residues. The germline gives CDR1 SNHLY, CDR2 FYNNEI. CDR3 amino acids: CASKEQGTVEQYF. The DNA for the CDR3 is TGTGCCAGCAAGGAACAGGGAACCGTCGAGCAGTACTTC.

The V and J genes are TRBV12-3 or TRBV12-4 and TRBJ2-3, with 7 bases aligning to TRBD1. After removal of 3 bases from V and 6 bases from J, the junction contained 9 bases not matched to a gene. This CDR3 region has 15 residues. CDR3 region: CASSFPDRLVDTQYF. DNA for the CDR3: TGTGCCAGCAGTTTCCCGGACAGGCTTGTGGATACGCAGTATTTT.

Many counts were recorded for this clonotype. The J gene is TRBJ2-7, the V gene TRBV29-1, with 10 bases matching TRBD2. The CDR3 runs to 15 residues. With V trimmed by 5 bases and J by 0 bases, 7 bases remained unmatched. Germline V gene lookup returns CDR1 SQVTM and CDR2 ANQGSEA. CDR3 residues: CSVIGASGSSYEQYF. The CDR3 coding sequence is TGCAGCGTTATCGGGGCTAGCGGGAGCTCCTACGAGCAGTACTTC.